The T cell receptor beta chain described here comes from a study of blood T cells in healthy people across ages. Study-level results: Diversity was higher, and naive CD4+ cells more numerous, in long-lived donors than in aged donors.

Using a J-beta primer mix together with a sample-barcoded 5' primer, a second PCR was run for about 6 to 12 cycles. TCRdb reprocessed the 5' RACE reads via MiXCR and lists one record per CDR3 protein. The sample holds 750,000 or so distinct CDR3 sequences, approximately 25% seen once. V shed 2 bases and J 4 bases; nucleotides not matched to a gene: 8. This CDR3 has 15 residues. CDR1 and CDR2 from the germline V gene are MDHEN and SYDVKM. Concerning this clonotype: Its antigen is unknown.

Approximately 9 milliliters of peripheral blood were drawn from each donor into EDTA-treated tubes. Another study also made use of these data, one on T cells of mothers and their children.

The chain carries TRBV28 and TRBJ2-7; 7 bases agree with TRBD1. The specimen was blood. The receptor comes from a boy between 10 and 17 years old in good health. CDR3 sequence: CASSLRPDRLYEQYF. The CDR3 nucleotides read TGTGCCAGCAGTTTAAGGCCGGACAGGCTGTACGAGCAGTACTTC.